Listed below are T cell receptor beta chains from one sample, sequenced in a study of blood T cell repertoires in COVID-19. Clones were read by immunoSEQ multiplex PCR, and TCRdb kept only the in-frame ones, dropping some. Seen here are about 270,000 clones, about 91% observed once, and the top ten hold approximately 2.6%. Specimen: peripheral blood. The receptors were sampled from a person under 30 with COVID-19, enrolled during active disease. Each CDR3 is given with its conserved first and last residue. Each record gives: V gene, CDR3 length, clone size, J gene, D gene, CDR3 protein, CDR3 DNA. D genes are given only for firm matches. A clone size is listed for some rows: how often the clone was seen (once, few, many), or a class if it is expanded.

v_gene: TRBV19; len: 19; abundance: -; j_gene: TRBJ2-3; d_gene: TRBD2; CDR3aa: CASSILPGLAGTSTDTQYF; CDR3nt: TGTGCCAGTAGTATTTTACCGGGACTAGCGGGGACTAGCACAGATACGCAGTATTTT
v_gene: TRBV3-1/TRBV3-2; len: 15; abundance: -; j_gene: TRBJ2-5; d_gene: TRBD1; CDR3aa: CASNPTGGGQETQYF; CDR3nt: TGTGCCAGCAACCCGACAGGGGGGGGTCAAGAGACCCAGTACTTC
v_gene: TRBV5-4; len: 15; abundance: few; j_gene: TRBJ2-7; d_gene: TRBD2; CDR3aa: CASSFDPGLAYEQYF; CDR3nt: TGTGCCAGCAGTTTTGATCCGGGACTAGCCTACGAGCAGTACTTC
v_gene: TRBV28; len: 16; abundance: -; j_gene: TRBJ1-2; d_gene: TRBD1; CDR3aa: CASSSGTGVVNYGYTF; CDR3nt: TGTGCCAGCAGTTCCGGGACAGGGGTGGTTAACTATGGCTACACCTTC
v_gene: TRBV7-2; len: 13; abundance: -; j_gene: TRBJ2-1; d_gene: TRBD2; CDR3aa: CASSLLAGGEQFF; CDR3nt: TGTGCCAGCAGCTTACTAGCGGGAGGTGAGCAGTTCTTC
v_gene: TRBV18; len: 14; abundance: once; j_gene: TRBJ1-6; d_gene: -; CDR3aa: CASSASSYNSPLHF; CDR3nt: TGTGCCAGCTCAGCGAGCTCCTATAATTCACCCCTCCACTTT
v_gene: TRBV9; len: 17; abundance: -; j_gene: TRBJ2-2; d_gene: TRBD2; CDR3aa: CASSVTSGSRNTGELFF; CDR3nt: TGTGCCAGCAGCGTGACTAGCGGGAGTCGGAACACCGGGGAGCTGTTTTTT
v_gene: TRBV28; len: 14; abundance: -; j_gene: TRBJ1-3; d_gene: -; CDR3aa: CASSLQGGGNTIYF; CDR3nt: TGTGCCAGCAGTTTACAGGGCGGAGGAAACACCATATATTTT
v_gene: TRBV7-2; len: 15; abundance: -; j_gene: TRBJ2-7; d_gene: TRBD2; CDR3aa: CASSVLAGGPYEQYF; CDR3nt: TGTGCCAGCAGCGTTCTAGCGGGAGGGCCTTACGAGCAGTACTTC
v_gene: TRBV5-4; len: 16; abundance: -; j_gene: TRBJ2-1; d_gene: TRBD1; CDR3aa: CASSDGQGGAHNEQFF; CDR3nt: TGTGCCAGCAGCGACGGACAGGGTGGGGCCCACAATGAGCAGTTCTTC
v_gene: TRBV3-1/TRBV3-2; len: 15; abundance: -; j_gene: TRBJ2-1; d_gene: -; CDR3aa: CASSPGQTFTHEQFF; CDR3nt: TGTGCCAGCAGCCCTGGACAAACGTTCACACATGAGCAGTTCTTC
v_gene: TRBV3-1/TRBV3-2; len: 14; abundance: -; j_gene: TRBJ2-5; d_gene: -; CDR3aa: CASSQTRGQETQYF; CDR3nt: TGTGCCAGCAGCCAAACTAGGGGGCAAGAGACCCAGTACTTC
v_gene: TRBV6-5; len: 13; abundance: -; j_gene: TRBJ1-1; d_gene: TRBD1; CDR3aa: CASSKQGALEAFF; CDR3nt: TGTGCCAGCAGCAAACAGGGGGCCCTTGAAGCTTTCTTT
v_gene: TRBV2; len: 13; abundance: few; j_gene: TRBJ1-1; d_gene: -; CDR3aa: CASSELGPAEAFF; CDR3nt: TGTGCCAGCAGTGAATTGGGGCCGGCTGAAGCTTTCTTT
v_gene: TRBV28; len: 12; abundance: -; j_gene: TRBJ2-2; d_gene: -; CDR3aa: CASSPPSRELFF; CDR3nt: TGTGCCAGCAGTCCCCCTAGCAGGGAGCTGTTTTTT
v_gene: TRBV23-1; len: 14; abundance: -; j_gene: TRBJ2-7; d_gene: TRBD2; CDR3aa: CASHGGISSYEQYF; CDR3nt: TGCGCCAGCCACGGGGGGATCAGCTCCTACGAGCAGTACTTC
v_gene: TRBV6-5; len: 12; abundance: -; j_gene: TRBJ2-5; d_gene: TRBD2; CDR3aa: CASRLAGGTQYF; CDR3nt: TGTGCCAGCAGGCTAGCGGGAGGGACCCAGTACTTC